The sequence of this TCR beta chain was determined in a study of T cell responses to AZD1222 COVID-19 vaccine. Overall study findings and caveats: None of the repertoires were sampled until the peak T cell response had passed. Following two doses of AZD1222, Spike-specific TCR breadth and depth rose. Seropositivity was recorded at baseline in only 6 or 7 AZD1222 recipients. Nearly half of spike-specific TCRs reportedly go after variant regions that carry no mutations.

Clones were read by immunoSEQ multiplex PCR, and TCRdb kept only the in-frame ones, dropping some. The table has just over 150,000 clones, around nine tenths seen once. V was cut by 1 base and J by 0 bases, with 9 bases left in between. The germline V gene encodes CDR1 ENHRY and CDR2 SYGVKD. The length of the CDR3 is 16 residues. Concerning this clone itself: What it binds is not known.

The chain combines TRBV10-3 with TRBJ2-2; TRBD2 might be the D (6 bases). Specimen: peripheral blood, collected after recovery from COVID-19. This clonotype was sampled from an adult who had recovered from COVID-19. CDR3 residues: CAISEFGGSNTGELFF. The CDR3 DNA is TGTGCCATCAGTGAGTTCGGGGGATCGAACACCGGGGAGCTGTTTTTT.